Here is one TCR beta chain with its context. Its target is not known. This entry is derived from a study of cytomegalovirus exposure and HLA in healthy donors. Libraries were prepared by immunoSEQ multiplex PCR; TCRdb keeps only in-frame clonotypes and omits some of them. This sample carries 250,000 to 350,000 clones, about nine tenths of them seen once, and the ten largest clones take around 0.8%. Study observations and caveats: Most TCR sequences were seen very rarely across donors, but some public TCRs occurred in many.

CDR3 size: 12 residues. The V gene's germline CDR1 is SQVTM and CDR2 ANQGSEA. Trimming pared 5 bases from V and 7 bases from J, leaving 12 bases between. The specimen was PBMCs. The chain combines TRBV29-1 with TRBJ2-1, with D unresolved. The receptor was derived from a young woman in good health and CMV-seronegative. The CDR3 protein is CSVMAIANEQFF. Written as DNA, the CDR3 is TGCAGCGTTATGGCAATCGCAAATGAGCAGTTCTTC.